This T cell receptor beta chain stems from a study of T cell changes during pregnancy in multiple sclerosis. There are 12 residues in the CDR3. V lost 9 bases, J lost 6 bases, and 15 bases lay in between. CDR1 is MDHEN and CDR2 is SYDVKM in the germline V gene. Assay used: immunoSEQ multiplex PCR; TCRdb lists only in-frame clones, some missing. Of 50,000 to 70,000 clones detected, roughly 92% appear once; the ten largest clones hold roughly 1.5%. The sequence was collected from a female donor with multiple sclerosis, enrolled in a pregnancy study. The source was peripheral blood, collected in the second trimester of pregnancy. The V and J genes are TRBV28 and TRBJ2-7; D not resolved. CDR3 amino acids: CASRGVISEQYF. The CDR3 DNA sequence: TGTGCCAGTAGAGGCGTGATCAGCGAGCAGTACTTC.